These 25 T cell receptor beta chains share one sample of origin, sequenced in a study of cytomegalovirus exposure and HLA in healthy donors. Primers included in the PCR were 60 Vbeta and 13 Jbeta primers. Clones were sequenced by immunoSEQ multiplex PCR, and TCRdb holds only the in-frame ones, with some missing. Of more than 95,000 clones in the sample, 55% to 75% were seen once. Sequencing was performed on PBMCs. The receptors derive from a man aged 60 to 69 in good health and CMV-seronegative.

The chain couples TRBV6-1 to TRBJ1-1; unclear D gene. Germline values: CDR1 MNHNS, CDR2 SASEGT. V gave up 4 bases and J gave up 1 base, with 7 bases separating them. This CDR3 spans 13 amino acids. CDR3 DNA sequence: TGTGCCAGCAGTGGAAACAAGAACACTGAAGCTTTCTTT. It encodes CASSGNKNTEAFF.

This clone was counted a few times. CDR3 coding DNA: TGTGCCAGCAGCCAAGAGCGACTAGCGGGGGGAGCAGATACGCAGTATTTT. As protein: CASSQERLAGGADTQYF. V is TRBV4-2 and J is TRBJ2-3; 13 nucleotides align to TRBD2. The CDR3 totals 17 residues. The junction had 4 bases not matched to a gene; V was cut back by 0 bases and J by 4 bases. Germline assignment: CDR1 LGHNA and CDR2 YNFKEQ.

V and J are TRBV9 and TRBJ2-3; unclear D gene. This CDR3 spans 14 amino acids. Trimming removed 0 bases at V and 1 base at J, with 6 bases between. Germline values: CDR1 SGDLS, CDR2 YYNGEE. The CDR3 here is CASSVAEGTDTQYF. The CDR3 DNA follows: TGTGCCAGCAGCGTAGCAGAGGGCACAGATACGCAGTATTTT.

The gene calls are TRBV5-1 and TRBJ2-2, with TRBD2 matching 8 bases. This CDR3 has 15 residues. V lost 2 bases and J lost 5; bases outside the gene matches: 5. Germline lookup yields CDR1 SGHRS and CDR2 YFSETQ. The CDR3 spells CASSLFLAGTGELFF. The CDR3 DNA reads TGCGCCAGCAGCTTATTCTTAGCGGGAACCGGGGAGCTGTTTTTT.

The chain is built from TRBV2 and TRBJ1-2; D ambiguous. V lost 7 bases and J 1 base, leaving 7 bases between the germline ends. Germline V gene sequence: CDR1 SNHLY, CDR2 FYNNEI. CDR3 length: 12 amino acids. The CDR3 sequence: CASTEGNYGYTF. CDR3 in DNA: TGTGCCAGCACGGAGGGTAACTATGGCTACACCTTC. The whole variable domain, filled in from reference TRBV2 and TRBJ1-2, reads EPEVTQTPSHQVTQMGQEVILRCVPISNHLYFYWYRQILGQKVEFLVSFYNNEISEKSEIFDDQFSVERPDGSNFTLKIRSTKLEDSAMYFCASTEGNYGYTFGSGTRLTVV.

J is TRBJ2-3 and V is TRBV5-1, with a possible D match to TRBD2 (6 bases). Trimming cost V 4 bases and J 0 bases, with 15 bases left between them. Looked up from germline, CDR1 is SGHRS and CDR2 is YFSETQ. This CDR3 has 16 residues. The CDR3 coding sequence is TGCGCCAGCAGCGCCACACCTAGCGTTAGCACAGATACGCAGTATTTT. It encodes CASSATPSVSTDTQYF.

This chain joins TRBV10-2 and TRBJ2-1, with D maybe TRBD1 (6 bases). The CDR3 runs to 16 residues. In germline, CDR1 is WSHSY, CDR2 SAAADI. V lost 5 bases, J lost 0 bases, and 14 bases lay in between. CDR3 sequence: CASSTQRGGSYNEQFF. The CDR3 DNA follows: TGCGCCAGCAGTACCCAACGAGGGGGCTCCTACAATGAGCAGTTCTTC.

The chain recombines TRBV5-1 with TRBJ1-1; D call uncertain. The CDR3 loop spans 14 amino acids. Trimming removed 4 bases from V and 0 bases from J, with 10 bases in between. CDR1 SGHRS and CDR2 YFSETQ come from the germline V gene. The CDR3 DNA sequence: TGCGCCAGCAGCCCCCCGGCGGTGAACACTGAAGCTTTCTTT. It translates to CASSPPAVNTEAFF. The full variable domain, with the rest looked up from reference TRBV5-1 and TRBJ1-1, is KAGVTQTPRYLIKTRGQQVTLSCSPISGHRSVSWYQQTPGQGLQFLFEYFSETQRNKGNFPGRFSGRQFSNSRSEMNVSTLELGDSALYLCASSPPAVNTEAFFGQGTRLTVV.

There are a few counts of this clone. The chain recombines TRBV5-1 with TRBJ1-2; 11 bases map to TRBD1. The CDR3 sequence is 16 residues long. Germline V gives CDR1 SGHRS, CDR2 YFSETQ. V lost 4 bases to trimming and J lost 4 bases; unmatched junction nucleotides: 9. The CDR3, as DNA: TGCGCCAGCAGCGTAAACCGGGACAGGGGGATCTATGGCTACACCTTC. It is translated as CASSVNRDRGIYGYTF.

In DNA form, the CDR3 reads TGTGCCAGCCTTACCCCCAGGGGGTTAGGCACTGAAGCTTTCTTT. Amino acid sequence: CASLTPRGLGTEAFF. The V gene is TRBV19, the J gene TRBJ1-1; 7 bases line up with TRBD1. Per the germline V gene, CDR1 is LNHDA and CDR2 is SQIVND (reference sequence). Unmatched junction bases numbered 14, after V lost 9 bases and J lost 4 bases. The CDR3 has 15 residues. Drawing the rest from reference TRBV19 and TRBJ1-1, the complete variable domain is DGGITQSPKYLFRKEGQNVTLSCEQNLNHDAMYWYRQDPGQGLRLIYYSQIVNDFQKGDIAEGYSVSREKKESFPLTVTSAQKNPTAFYLCASLTPRGLGTEAFFGQGTRLTVV.

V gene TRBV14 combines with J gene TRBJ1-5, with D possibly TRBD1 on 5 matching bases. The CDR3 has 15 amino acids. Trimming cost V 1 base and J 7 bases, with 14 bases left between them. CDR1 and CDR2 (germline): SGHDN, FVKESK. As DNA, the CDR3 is TGTGCCAGCAGCCAAGGGACAAGGTCGGACCAGCCCCAGCATTTT. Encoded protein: CASSQGTRSDQPQHF.

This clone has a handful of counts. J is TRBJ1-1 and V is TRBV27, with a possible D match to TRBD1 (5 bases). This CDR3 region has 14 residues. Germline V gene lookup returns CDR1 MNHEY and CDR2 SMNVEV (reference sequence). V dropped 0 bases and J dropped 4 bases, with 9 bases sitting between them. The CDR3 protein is CASSLSAGGTEAFF. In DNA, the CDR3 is TGTGCCAGCAGTTTATCGGCGGGGGGCACTGAAGCTTTCTTT.

The CDR3 region is CASSHGTSGRGETQYF. CDR3 nucleotide sequence: TGTGCCAGCAGCCATGGGACTAGCGGGAGAGGTGAGACCCAGTACTTC. V and J are TRBV5-4 and TRBJ2-5; TRBD2 matches at 14 bases. The CDR3 extends over 16 amino acids. CDR1 SGHNT and CDR2 YYREEE come from the germline V gene (reference sequence). The V and J ends lost 4 bases and 5 bases, in that order; junction bases with no gene match: 7.

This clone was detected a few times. The CDR3 DNA is TGTGCCAGCAGCGTAGGTGGGACAGCCTACGAGCAGTACTTC. Translating gives CASSVGGTAYEQYF. The chain uses TRBV9 and TRBJ2-7; TRBD1 agrees at 7 bases. J lost 2 bases, V lost 0 bases, and 2 bases had no gene match. The CDR3 covers 14 residues. From germline, CDR1 is SGDLS and CDR2 YYNGEE.

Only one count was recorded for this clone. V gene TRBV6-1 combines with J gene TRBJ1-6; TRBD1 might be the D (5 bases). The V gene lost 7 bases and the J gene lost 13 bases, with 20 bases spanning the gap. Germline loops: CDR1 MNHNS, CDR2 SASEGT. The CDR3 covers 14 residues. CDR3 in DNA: TGTGCCAGCAACCTAGGGGAGGGTGAGGGGCCCCTCCACTTT. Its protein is CASNLGEGEGPLHF.

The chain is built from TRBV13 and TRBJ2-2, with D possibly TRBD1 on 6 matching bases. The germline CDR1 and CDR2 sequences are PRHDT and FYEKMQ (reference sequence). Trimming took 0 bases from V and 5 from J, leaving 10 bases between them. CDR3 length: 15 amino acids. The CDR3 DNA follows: TGTGCCAGCAGCTTAGGGACAGGACCTACCGGGGAGCTGTTTTTT. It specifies CASSLGTGPTGELFF. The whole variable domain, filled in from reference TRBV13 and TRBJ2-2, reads AAGVIQSPRHLIKEKRETATLKCYPIPRHDTVYWYQQGPGQDPQFLISFYEKMQSDKGSIPDRFSAQQFSDYHSELNMSSLELGDSALYFCASSLGTGPTGELFFGEGSRLTVL.

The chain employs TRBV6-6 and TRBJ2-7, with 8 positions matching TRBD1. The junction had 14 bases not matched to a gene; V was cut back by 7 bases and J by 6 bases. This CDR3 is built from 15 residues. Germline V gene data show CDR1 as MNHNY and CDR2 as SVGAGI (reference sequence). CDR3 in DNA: TGTGCCAGCACTCCTTTTGGACAGGGAGAAGTCGAGCAGTACTTC. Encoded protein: CASTPFGQGEVEQYF.

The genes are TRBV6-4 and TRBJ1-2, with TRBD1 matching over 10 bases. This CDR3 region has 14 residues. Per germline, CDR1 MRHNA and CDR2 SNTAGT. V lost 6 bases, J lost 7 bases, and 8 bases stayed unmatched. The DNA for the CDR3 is TGTGCCAGCAGCCAGCCGGGACAGGGGAGTGGCTACACCTTC. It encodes CASSQPGQGSGYTF.

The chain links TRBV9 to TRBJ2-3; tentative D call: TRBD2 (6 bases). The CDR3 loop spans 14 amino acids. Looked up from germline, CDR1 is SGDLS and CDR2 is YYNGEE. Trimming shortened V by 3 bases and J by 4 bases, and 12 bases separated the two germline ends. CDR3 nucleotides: TGTGCCAGCAGCGAGGGACTTAACGCAGATACGCAGTATTTT. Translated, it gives CASSEGLNADTQYF.

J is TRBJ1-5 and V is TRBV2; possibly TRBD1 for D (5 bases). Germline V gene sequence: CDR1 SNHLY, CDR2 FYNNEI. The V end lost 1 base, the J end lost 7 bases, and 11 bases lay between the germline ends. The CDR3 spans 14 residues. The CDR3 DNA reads TGTGCCAGCAGTGAAGGGCAGGGCGGCCAGCCCCAGCATTTT. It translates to CASSEGQGGQPQHF. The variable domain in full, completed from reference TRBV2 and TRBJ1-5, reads EPEVTQTPSHQVTQMGQEVILRCVPISNHLYFYWYRQILGQKVEFLVSFYNNEISEKSEIFDDQFSVERPDGSNFTLKIRSTKLEDSAMYFCASSEGQGGQPQHFGDGTRLSIL.

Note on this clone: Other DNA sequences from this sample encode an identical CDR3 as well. The CDR3 DNA follows: TGTGCCTGGAGCGCAGGGGGGAATCAGCCCCAGCATTTT. Its protein is CAWSAGGNQPQHF. This chain links TRBV30 with TRBJ1-5, with 7 bases matching TRBD1. V was pared by 3 bases and J by 4 bases, with 3 bases of the junction left unmatched. This CDR3 contains 13 residues. Germline loops: CDR1 GTSNPN, CDR2 SVGIG (reference sequence).

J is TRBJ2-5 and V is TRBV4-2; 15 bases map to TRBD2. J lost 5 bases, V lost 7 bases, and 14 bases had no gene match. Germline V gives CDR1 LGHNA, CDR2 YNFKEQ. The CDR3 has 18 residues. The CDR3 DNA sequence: TGTGCCAGCACACAAGGACTAGCGGGGGGGCCATCAATGGAGACCCAGTACTTC. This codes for CASTQGLAGGPSMETQYF.

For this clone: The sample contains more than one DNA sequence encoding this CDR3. The CDR3 nucleotides are TGTGCCAGCAGTCCCGGACAGGGGGCCGACGGCTACACCTTC. It specifies CASSPGQGADGYTF. The genes are TRBV28 and TRBJ1-2; TRBD1 matches at 11 bases. The length of the CDR3 is 14 residues. J lost 8 bases, V lost 5 bases, and 7 bases had no gene match. In germline, CDR1 is MDHEN, CDR2 SYDVKM.

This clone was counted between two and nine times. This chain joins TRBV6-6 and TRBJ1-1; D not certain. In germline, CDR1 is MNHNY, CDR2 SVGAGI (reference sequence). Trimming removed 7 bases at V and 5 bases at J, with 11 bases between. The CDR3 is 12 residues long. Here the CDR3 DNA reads TGTGCCAGCAAAAGCCCGAGTACTGAAGCTTTCTTT. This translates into CASKSPSTEAFF.

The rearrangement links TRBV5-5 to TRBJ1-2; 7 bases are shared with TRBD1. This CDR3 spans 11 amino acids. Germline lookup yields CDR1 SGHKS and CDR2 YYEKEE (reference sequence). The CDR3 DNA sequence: TGTGCTTTCTGGGACAGCTATGGCTACACCTTC. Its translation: CAFWDSYGYTF.